This TCR beta chain comes out of a study of cytomegalovirus exposure and HLA in healthy donors. The CDR3 is made up of 14 amino acids. With V trimmed by 4 bases and J by 8 bases, 7 bases remained unmatched. From germline, CDR1 is SGHAT and CDR2 FQDESV (reference sequence). Broader study findings: What a later analysis showed was that several of the most significant clusters appeared linked to common viral pathogens. Sequence variants that were highly shared formed a cluster that was likely a sequencing artifact.

Primers: 60 Vbeta forward and 13 Jbeta reverse. Libraries were prepared by immunoSEQ multiplex PCR; TCRdb keeps only in-frame clonotypes and omits some of them. The sample consists of 170,000 or so clones, approximately 80% of them appearing once. The donors gave bone marrow, and they were healthy. Sampled while nominally healthy, donors likely had unrecorded immune exposures. On this clone itself: Antigen: not known.

The chain is built from TRBV11-1 and TRBJ1-2; 10 nucleotides agree with TRBD1. Source material: PBMCs. This clonotype originated in a woman younger than 45 in good health and CMV-seronegative. CDR3 sequence reads: CASSSRQGAPGYTF. The CDR3 nucleotides are TGTGCCAGCAGCTCGCGACAGGGGGCGCCGGGCTACACCTTC.